A single sample gave rise to the 20 T cell receptor beta chains below, sequenced in a study of OX40 agonist ivuxolimab in advanced cancers. Sequencing was performed with immunoSEQ multiplex PCR; in TCRdb, only in-frame clones are kept and a portion is missing. The sample gives 95,000 to 100,000 clones, 85% to 95% of which show up once; around 0.28% is in the top ten. Specimen: CD4+ or CD8+ T cells sorted from blood, collected in a trial of the OX40 agonist ivuxolimab. Receptor source: an adult with an advanced solid tumor such as melanoma, head and neck, liver or kidney cancer.

The V and J genes are TRBV4-3 and TRBJ1-4; 9 bases map to TRBD1. The CDR3 extends over 15 amino acids. Germline lookup yields CDR1 LGHNA and CDR2 YSLEER. V lost 2 bases and J lost 3; bases outside the gene matches: 1. The CDR3 protein is CASSQRDRANEKLFF. Here the CDR3 DNA reads TGCGCCAGCAGCCAACGGGACAGGGCTAATGAAAAACTGTTTTTT.

The V gene is TRBV11-3, the J gene TRBJ2-1; no clear D gene. The V end was cut by 4 bases, the J end by 6 bases, with 13 bases between. Germline V lookup: CDR1 SGHNT, CDR2 YENEEA. The CDR3 sequence is 14 residues long. CDR3 residues: CASSSPGRGNEQFF. CDR3 DNA: TGTGCCAGCAGCTCTCCGGGTAGAGGCAATGAGCAGTTCTTC.

For the CDR3, the DNA is TGTGCCAGCACCCACGGTTCAACACGCCAAGAGACCCAGTACTTC. This sequence encodes CASTHGSTRQETQYF. V usage is TRBV6-6 and J usage is TRBJ2-5, with D unresolved. The CDR3 covers 15 residues. Between the trimmed V and J ends, which lost 7 bases and 1 base, there was a span of 16 bases. CDR1 is MNHNY, CDR2 SVGAGI, per germline (reference sequence).

This chain connects TRBV14 to TRBJ1-5; no reliable D call. The CDR3 is 15 amino acids. The ends were cut back, 0 bases at V and 2 bases at J, with 8 bases in the middle. Germline CDR1 and CDR2: SGHDN and FVKESK. The CDR3 loop is CASSQERRGNQPQHF. CDR3 sequence (DNA): TGTGCCAGCAGCCAAGAGAGACGGGGCAATCAGCCCCAGCATTTT.

This clone was picked up one time. The chain links TRBV28 to TRBJ2-7, with D unresolved. Germline assignment: CDR1 MDHEN and CDR2 SYDVKM. The germline V and J ends were trimmed by 5 bases and 10 bases, with 15 bases remaining between them. The CDR3 consists of 12 residues. CDR3 in amino acids: CASSLPKWSQYF. Written as DNA, the CDR3 is TGTGCCAGCAGTCTACCCAAGTGGTCTCAGTACTTC.

This rearrangement joins TRBV7-9 to TRBJ1-3; D ambiguous. The CDR3 extends over 14 amino acids. CDR1 is SEHNR and CDR2 is FQNEAQ in the germline V gene (reference sequence). Trimming took 5 bases from V and 4 from J, leaving 12 bases between them. This chain's CDR3 is CASSPSGGGNTIYF. The DNA for the CDR3 is TGTGCCAGCAGCCCTTCCGGTGGCGGAAACACCATATATTTT.

The J gene is TRBJ1-6, the V gene TRBV4-3; the match to TRBD1 covers 8 bases. CDR3 length: 17 residues. The ends lost 1 base at V and 5 bases at J; junction bases unmatched: 7. Germline CDR1 reads LGHNA; CDR2 reads YSLEER. The CDR3 region is CASSQVQGAVDNSPLHF. For the CDR3, the DNA is TGCGCCAGCAGCCAAGTTCAGGGGGCGGTGGATAATTCACCCCTCCACTTT.

This clone has only one observation. The DNA of the CDR3 is TGTGCCAGCAGCCGGGACAGGGAATTTGAAGCTTTCTTT. Its protein is CASSRDREFEAFF. The V and J genes are TRBV11-3 and TRBJ1-1, with 9 nucleotides matching TRBD1. J lost 7 bases, V lost 5 bases, and 5 bases had no gene match. The CDR3 length is 13 residues. Per the germline V gene, CDR1 is SGHNT and CDR2 is YENEEA.

This chain links TRBV7-5 with TRBJ2-3; no DNA check was done on the table's D call, TRBD2. TRBV7-5 is a listed pseudogene. This CDR3 is 15 amino acids long. The CDR3 DNA is TGTGCCAGAAGCTTAGAGGAGGGCGTTAGGGATACGCAGTATTTT. Protein sequence: CARSLEEGVRDTQYF.

This clone was seen more than once but under ten times. The chain combines TRBV10-3 with TRBJ1-5; 7 bases line up with TRBD1. Germline V gene data show CDR1 as ENHRY and CDR2 as SYGVKD. With 4 bases clipped from V and 1 base from J, the junction kept 4 bases outside the gene matches. The CDR3 has 15 residues. Written as DNA, the CDR3 is TGTGCCATCAGTGTAGGGGGCACGAGCAATCAGCCCCAGCATTTT. Translation: CAISVGGTSNQPQHF.

The gene calls are TRBV18 and TRBJ2-7, with 14 positions matching TRBD2. The CDR3 is made up of 16 amino acids. V shed 3 bases, J shed 4 bases, and the junction held 5 bases outside the gene matches. Germline V lookup: CDR1 KGHSH, CDR2 LQKENI. The CDR3 sequence is CASSPGLAGVTYEQYV. The CDR3 DNA reads as TGTGCCAGCTCACCGGGACTAGCGGGAGTAACATACGAGCAGTACGTC.

The chain uses TRBV6-5 and TRBJ1-5, with 7 bases fitting TRBD1. V lost 8 bases, J lost 0 bases, and 4 bases stayed unmatched. The germline CDR1 and CDR2 sequences are MNHEY and SVGAGI. CDR3 length: 14 residues. The CDR3 nucleotides read TGTGCCAGCGGGACAGTTTATAGCAATCAGCCCCAGCATTTT. Its protein is CASGTVYSNQPQHF.

This rearrangement joins TRBV7-2 to TRBJ1-2; D may be TRBD1 (5 bases). This CDR3 is 15 amino acids long. Germline V CDR1 and CDR2: SGHTA, FQGNSA. V dropped 5 bases and J dropped 5 bases, with 18 bases sitting between them. Here the CDR3 DNA reads TGTGCCAGCAGCCCGACACCCGACAGACCATATGGCTACACCTTC. It is translated as CASSPTPDRPYGYTF.

The chain combines TRBV11-2 with TRBJ2-3; 8 nucleotides agree with TRBD1. CDR1 and CDR2 from the germline V gene are SGHAT and FQNNGV. The CDR3 covers 13 residues. Trimming cost V 9 bases and J 6 bases; bases outside gene matches: 8. CDR3 region: CASSTGVPDTQYF. The CDR3 bases are TGTGCCAGTTCGACAGGGGTGCCGGATACGCAGTATTTT. Full variable domain (rest looked up from reference TRBV11-2 and TRBJ2-3): EAGVAQSPRYKIIEKRQSVAFWCNPISGHATLYWYQQILGQGPKLLIQFQNNGVVDDSQLPKDRFSAERLKGVDSTLKIQPAKLEDSAVYLCASSTGVPDTQYFGPGTRLTVL.

The chain joins TRBV5-1 to TRBJ2-1; D not resolved. From germline, CDR1 is SGHRS and CDR2 YFSETQ. The germline V and J ends were trimmed by 0 bases and 8 bases, with 6 bases remaining between them. The CDR3 has 12 amino acids. CDR3 in DNA: TGCGCCAGCAGCTTGGTCGGTTATGAGCAGTTCTTC. Its translation: CASSLVGYEQFF.

The genes are TRBV4-2 and TRBJ1-3, with D maybe TRBD1 (5 bases). The CDR3 runs 15 residues. With 4 bases removed from V and 7 bases from J, the gap between germline ends came to 17 bases. CDR1 and CDR2 from the germline V gene are LGHNA and YNFKEQ. The CDR3 loop reads CASSRGTFLVNTIYF. As DNA, the CDR3 is TGTGCCAGCAGCCGCGGGACTTTTTTGGTTAACACCATATATTTT.

This clone is a singleton in its sample. The chain couples TRBV19 to TRBJ1-4; D gene uncertain. Germline assignment: CDR1 LNHDA and CDR2 SQIVND (reference sequence). There are 12 residues in the CDR3. V gave up 8 bases and J gave up 8 bases, with 12 bases separating them. CDR3 DNA: TGTGCCAGTGGTGTTCTTGGGGAAAAACTGTTTTTT. It codes for CASGVLGEKLFF.

The CDR3 protein is CASRSTSVTGELFF. CDR3 sequence (DNA): TGTGCCAGCAGGAGTACTAGCGTCACCGGGGAGCTGTTTTTT. The J gene is TRBJ2-2, the V gene TRBV2; 7 bases line up with TRBD2. Germline values: CDR1 SNHLY, CDR2 FYNNEI. The V gene end was trimmed by 6 bases and the J gene end by 4 bases; junction bases not matched to a gene: 5. This CDR3 is 14 amino acids long.

The chain combines TRBV7-6 with TRBJ2-1; maybe TRBD2 (6 bases). The CDR3 covers 15 residues. CDR1 and CDR2 (germline): SGHVS, FNYEAQ. Trimming cost V 0 bases and J 3 bases, with 9 bases left between them. DNA for the CDR3: TGTGCCAGCAGCTTAGCGGGGGGTTACTACAATGAGCAGTTCTTC. Translating it yields CASSLAGGYYNEQFF.

This chain uses TRBV6-1 with TRBJ1-1; D remains ambiguous. CDR3 size: 14 residues. Germline CDR1 is MNHNS and CDR2 is SASEGT. The germline V and J ends were trimmed by 4 bases and 0 bases, with 9 bases remaining between them. CDR3: CASSGGLMNTEAFF. Written as DNA, the CDR3 is TGTGCCAGCAGTGGAGGACTGATGAACACTGAAGCTTTCTTT.